The entry that follows covers one T cell receptor beta chain sequence. The target of this receptor is not known. Per-nucleotide qualities are absent, and no much larger clonotype sits a single base away. As encoded in the germline V gene, CDR1 is SGHRS while CDR2 is YFSETQ. Trimming takes 0 bases from V and 5 bases from J, and the germline ends sit 10 bases apart. Its CDR3 holds 14 amino acids, cysteine through phenylalanine. The only DNA kept is the CDR3, 42 bases in frame from the first base. Libraries came from 5' RACE. A second PCR of about 7 to 12 cycles was run with a J-beta primer mix and a sample-barcoded 5' primer. Each TCR beta cDNA molecule received a unique molecular identifier from a template-switch 5' adaptor carrying 12 random nucleotides. At least 2.5 million CDR3-containing paired-end reads were obtained from each sample. The Mint cDNA synthesis kit, primed by a TRBC-specific oligonucleotide, was used to synthesize first-strand cDNA from all RNA. All cDNA was treated with uracil-DNA glycosylase and then went through a first 18-cycle PCR with the universal primers M1SS and BC2_uni_R. The original pipeline was this. Each sample was normalized by randomly selecting 1 million high-quality reads, each carrying a distinct molecular identifier. Instead of being binned into consensus sequences, reads with shared molecular identifiers were discarded. CDR3 identification, clonotype clustering and error correction used MiTCR with a Q25 quality threshold and the strictest error-elimination algorithm. Lower-bound total TCR beta diversity was estimated with a nonparametric unseen species model using Euler transformation. TCRdb took the public reads, trimmed them with fastp at Q25, ran MiXCR for clone calling and kept in-frame beta chains. Entries are consolidated by CDR3 protein sequence, retaining the most common genes and DNA. The V and J calls here are based on TCRdb, not the publication. The sample includes 1,800,000 or so distinct CDR3 sequences, with around 42% observed a single time. The biggest ten clones account for roughly 24% of the sample.

Donors were 40 or so systemically healthy Caucasian individuals from Russia aged roughly 6 to 95 years. Roughly 10 milliliters of peripheral blood were collected from each donor into EDTA-treated Vacutainer tubes. Ficoll-Paque density-gradient centrifugation was used to isolate PBMCs, with at least 6.5 million per sample. Total RNA, at least 6 micrograms per sample, was extracted from PBMCs with Trizol reagent. For every donor, an aliquot of PBMCs went through flow cytometry to measure the percentages of naive CD45RAhigh/CD27high T cells. This sample is part of a study of blood T cells in healthy people across ages (dated by TCRdb to the mid-2010s). Looking at the study overall: In model experiments, roughly one uniquely barcoded TCR beta cDNA molecule per two T cells was captured by template switching. The study analyzed two additional independent replicas of 1 million unique cDNA reads from the same blood draw for two donors, one aged 18 to 30 and one aged 80 or older. The donors were split into four age groups: young (average about 16 years), middle-aged (about 40), aged (more than 60) and long-lived (more than 80). The study measured age-related changes in TCR beta repertoire diversity using deep sequencing normalized with unique cDNA molecular identifiers. To avoid experimental bias, donors of different ages were spread randomly across the sequencing lanes. Overall results and qualifications from the work: Compared with the aged group, more naive CD4+ T cells, fewer expanded clones and increased TCR diversity were shown by the long-lived group, suggesting age selection. Estimates of total diversity from one million sequenced T cells were regarded as lower bounds and underestimates. The percentage of naive T cells measured by flow cytometry correlated strongly with observed TCR beta diversity. Bulk unsorted PBMC profiling prevented conclusive comparison of naive and antigen-experienced compartments. Because donor CMV infection status was unknown, age-related changes in expanded clonotypes were potentially confounded. Observed TCR beta diversity per million T cells fell roughly linearly with age, and a significant reduction was already apparent by age roughly 40.

This TCR was sampled from a human donor in good health. Sequencing was performed on blood. Recombination linked TRBV5-1 to TRBJ2-3; no D segment can be confidently identified. DNA sequence: TGCGCCAGCAGCTTGGTTCAGAGCCTAGATACGCAGTATTTT. Translated, it reads CASSLVQSLDTQYF.